This T cell receptor (beta chain) was recovered during a study of blood T cells in healthy people across ages. Findings and caveats of the study: Strong correlation existed between TCR beta diversity and naive T cell percentage.

About this clonotype: Its cognate antigen is unknown. The junction and the germline gene differ at one end; a read error may be behind it.

Then a second PCR, running roughly 7 to 11 cycles, was carried out with a sample-barcoded 5' primer and a J-beta primer mix. Every cDNA molecule bore a tag from a template-switch adaptor containing 12 random nucleotides. TCRdb fed the 5' RACE reads into MiXCR, producing one record per CDR3 protein. Of 600,000 to 800,000 distinct CDR3 sequences listed, approximately 52% are singletons. Sequencing was done on a sample of blood. The clonotype originates from an elderly woman in good health.

CDR3 DNA: TGTGCCAGCAGTCCGCAGAGAGCGGGGGGCACAGACACGCAGTATTTT. Its protein is CASSPQRAGGTDTQYF. V usage is TRBV28 and J usage is TRBJ2-3; 9 bases match TRBD2. Germline values: CDR1 MDHEN, CDR2 SYDVKM. This CDR3 has 16 residues.